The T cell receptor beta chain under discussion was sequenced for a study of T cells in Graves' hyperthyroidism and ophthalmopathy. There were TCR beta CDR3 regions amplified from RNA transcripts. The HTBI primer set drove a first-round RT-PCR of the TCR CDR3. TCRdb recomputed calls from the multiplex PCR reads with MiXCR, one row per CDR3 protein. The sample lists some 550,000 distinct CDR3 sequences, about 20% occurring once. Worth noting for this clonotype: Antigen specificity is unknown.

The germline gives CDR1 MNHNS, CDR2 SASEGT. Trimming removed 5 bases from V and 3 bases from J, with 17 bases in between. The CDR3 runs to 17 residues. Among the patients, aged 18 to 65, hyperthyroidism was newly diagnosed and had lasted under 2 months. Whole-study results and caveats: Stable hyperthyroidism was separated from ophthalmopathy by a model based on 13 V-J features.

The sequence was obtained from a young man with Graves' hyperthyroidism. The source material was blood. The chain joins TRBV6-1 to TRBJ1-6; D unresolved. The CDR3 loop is CASSPNPRGYYNSPLHF. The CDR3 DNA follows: TGTGCCAGCAGTCCTAACCCTCGGGGTTACTATAATTCACCCCTCCACTTT.